These 18 T cell receptor beta chains came from one sample sequenced in a study of shared clonotypes between healthy human individuals. Repertoires were generated with immunoSEQ multiplex PCR, while TCRdb's copy carries only in-frame clones and drops some. This table has approximately 180,000 clones, approximately 92% appearing once. Material for sequencing was naive CD4+ T cells sorted from blood. Regarding subset: CD45RA+ positively selected. These TCRs come from a woman aged 25 to 39 in good health.

The chain has TRBV28 and TRBJ2-5; D is possibly TRBD2 (5 bases). Germline lookup yields CDR1 MDHEN and CDR2 SYDVKM. CDR3 size: 11 residues. Trimming left V 5 bases short and J 8 bases short, with 9 bases between. DNA for the CDR3: TGTGCCAGCAGTAACGGACTTACCCAGTACTTC. It codes for CASSNGLTQYF.

The J gene is TRBJ2-5, the V gene TRBV6-6; 8 bases are shared with TRBD2. Germline trimming cut 5 bases from V and 5 bases from J; bases unmatched to any gene: 10. Germline-derived CDR1 and CDR2 are MNHNY and SVGAGI (reference sequence). CDR3 length equals 15 residues. The CDR3 is CASSPREGRGETQYF. The CDR3 region has the DNA TGTGCCAGCAGTCCTCGGGAGGGCCGGGGGGAGACCCAGTACTTC.

The chain carries TRBV30 and TRBJ2-1; 9 bases map to TRBD2. The CDR3 is 17 amino acids. Germline V gene sequence: CDR1 GTSNPN, CDR2 SVGIG (reference sequence). The V segment lost 3 bases and the J segment 0 bases; nucleotides outside the gene matches: 9. Here the CDR3 DNA reads TGTGCCTGGAGGGGACTAGCTTCCTCGAGCTCCTACAATGAGCAGTTCTTC. Translation: CAWRGLASSSSYNEQFF.

V is TRBV9 and J is TRBJ2-7; TRBD2 is a possible D gene (5 bases). Germline V gene lookup returns CDR1 SGDLS and CDR2 YYNGEE. The CDR3 has 16 residues. Trimming took 3 bases from V and 0 from J, leaving 16 bases between them. The CDR3 loop is CASSGGPGLLSYEQYF. CDR3 DNA: TGTGCCAGCAGCGGAGGCCCCGGACTCCTCTCCTACGAGCAGTACTTC.

The CDR3 here is CASSFGGGQVNTEAFF. As DNA, the CDR3 is TGCGCCAGCAGCTTCGGAGGGGGACAGGTGAACACTGAAGCTTTCTTT. The gene calls are TRBV4-1 and TRBJ1-1; the match to TRBD1 covers 8 bases. Germline V CDR1 and CDR2: MGHRA, YSYEKL. V was pared by 5 bases and J by 0 bases, with 8 bases of the junction left unmatched. The CDR3 covers 16 residues.

This chain uses TRBV10-3 with TRBJ2-5, with TRBD1 matching 12 bases. The J call may not be correct, given that the DNA end is closer to TRBJ2-7. Germline loops: CDR1 ENHRY, CDR2 SYGVKD. The CDR3 contains 14 residues. CDR3 loop: CAISPGQGAGEQYF. In nucleotides, the CDR3 is TGTGCCATCAGTCCGGGACAGGGGGCAGGCGAGCAGTACTTC.

In DNA, the CDR3 is TGTGCCAGCAGCCGGGCGGTATACAATGAGCAGTTCTTC. Translated: CASSRAVYNEQFF. The chain couples TRBV4-2 to TRBJ2-1; D is unresolved. The CDR3 has 13 amino acids. The germline CDR1 and CDR2 sequences are LGHNA and YNFKEQ. The V and J ends lost 4 bases and 4 bases respectively, with 8 bases between them.

This clone was seen more than once but under ten times. The V gene is TRBV16, the J gene TRBJ1-5; TRBD1 might be the D (6 bases). Trimming left V 4 bases short and J 7 bases short, with 11 bases between. Germline lookup yields CDR1 KGHSY and CDR2 FQNENV. This CDR3 region has 13 residues. CDR3 coding DNA: TGTGCCAGCAGCCCCTCAGGGGACCAGCCCCAGCATTTT. It specifies CASSPSGDQPQHF.

A remark on this clone: The same CDR3 arises from other DNA sequences in this sample as well. V and J are TRBV7-9 and TRBJ1-1; D unclear. The germline gives CDR1 SEHNR, CDR2 FQNEAQ (reference sequence). Trimming shortened V by 1 base and J by 0 bases, and 6 bases separated the two germline ends. The CDR3 sequence is 14 residues long. The CDR3 is CASSLVAVNTEAFF. The CDR3 region has the DNA TGTGCCAGCAGCTTAGTGGCGGTGAACACTGAAGCTTTCTTT.

V is TRBV6-5 and J is TRBJ1-2; 8 bases fit TRBD1. Per germline, CDR1 MNHEY and CDR2 SVGAGI. The CDR3 is 14 residues long. Losses at the gene ends were 2 bases for V and 6 bases for J; bases not matched to a gene: 5. The CDR3 sequence: CASSYIQGGDGYTF. In DNA form, the CDR3 reads TGTGCCAGCAGTTACATACAGGGGGGCGATGGCTACACCTTC.

As for this clone: At one boundary the junction diverges from the germline segment, which might be a read error. V and J are TRBV28 and TRBJ2-4, with TRBD2 as a possible D gene (6 bases). The CDR3 is made up of 13 amino acids. Germline lookup yields CDR1 MDHEN and CDR2 SYDVKM. CDR3 coding DNA: TGTGCCGGCAGTTTCTGGGACTCAAACATTCAGTACTTC. The encoded protein is CAGSFWDSNIQYF.

This chain connects TRBV7-8 to TRBJ1-4, with 9 bases identical to TRBD1. Trimming cost V 7 bases and J 6 bases; bases outside gene matches: 9. Germline CDR1 and CDR2: SGHVS and FQNEAQ. The CDR3 is made up of 15 amino acids. The CDR3: CASTGTGSLYEKLFF. As DNA, the CDR3 is TGTGCCAGCACAGGGACAGGGAGTTTATATGAAAAACTGTTTTTT.

The J gene is TRBJ2-7, the V gene TRBV27; TRBD2 agrees at 7 bases. In germline, CDR1 is MNHEY, CDR2 SMNVEV (reference sequence). The CDR3 loop spans 14 amino acids. With 3 bases clipped from V and 2 bases from J, the junction kept 4 bases outside the gene matches. This chain's CDR3 is CASSFGGRPYEQYF. The DNA for the CDR3 is TGTGCCAGCAGTTTCGGCGGGAGACCCTACGAGCAGTACTTC.

The count of this clone is one. The rearrangement links TRBV27 to TRBJ1-4; D gene ambiguous. This CDR3 contains 15 residues. The V gene lost 7 bases and the J gene lost 0 bases, with 12 bases spanning the gap. Looked up from germline, CDR1 is MNHEY and CDR2 is SMNVEV (reference sequence). The CDR3 sequence: CASKSTTATNEKLFF. The CDR3 DNA reads TGTGCCAGCAAGTCGACAACAGCAACTAATGAAAAACTGTTTTTT.

The chain carries TRBV4-1 and TRBJ2-2; 9 nucleotides agree with TRBD2. Germline V CDR1 and CDR2: MGHRA, YSYEKL. The CDR3 length is 17 residues. V lost 1 base to trimming and J lost 7 bases; unmatched junction nucleotides: 10. The CDR3 loop is CASSQVFSGSDGGELFF. CDR3 coding DNA: TGCGCCAGCAGCCAAGTTTTTAGCGGGAGTGACGGCGGGGAGCTGTTTTTT.

This clone appeared a single time. V and J are TRBV19 and TRBJ2-1, with 7 bases that match TRBD2. The CDR3 sequence is 16 residues long. Germline CDR1 and CDR2: LNHDA and SQIVND (reference sequence). With 1 base clipped from V and 1 base from J, the junction kept 4 bases outside the gene matches. The CDR3 loop reads CASSIGEAGSYNEQFF. The CDR3 DNA follows: TGTGCCAGTAGTATAGGTGAAGCGGGGTCCTACAATGAGCAGTTCTTC. Variable domain in full (rest from reference TRBV19 and TRBJ2-1): DGGITQSPKYLFRKEGQNVTLSCEQNLNHDAMYWYRQDPGQGLRLIYYSQIVNDFQKGDIAEGYSVSREKKESFPLTVTSAQKNPTAFYLCASSIGEAGSYNEQFFGPGTRLTVL.

The CDR3 protein is CASSESGTENIQYF. The CDR3, as DNA: TGTGCCAGCAGTGAGTCCGGGACGGAAAACATTCAGTACTTC. The genes are TRBV6-1 and TRBJ2-4; D tentatively fits TRBD1 or TRBD2 (5 bases each). This CDR3 is 14 amino acids long. CDR1 is MNHNS, CDR2 SASEGT, per germline. V shed 3 bases and J shed 5 bases, with 11 bases lying between them.

V gene TRBV18 combines with J gene TRBJ2-2; 7 bases fit TRBD2. The germline CDR1 and CDR2 sequences are KGHSH and LQKENI. V lost 0 bases, J lost 7 bases, and 11 bases stayed unmatched. The CDR3 is 17 amino acids. The CDR3 region is CASSPPIVASGHGELFF. Here the CDR3 DNA reads TGTGCCAGCTCACCACCGATAGTGGCTAGCGGACACGGGGAGCTGTTTTTT.